One and the same sample provided the 15 T cell receptor beta chains below, sequenced in a study of blood T cell repertoires in COVID-19. Here immunoSEQ multiplex PCR was the method, and the copy in TCRdb shows in-frame clones only, minus some. The repertoire holds roughly 330,000 clones, with roughly 90% as singletons. The source material was peripheral blood. The receptors were sampled from a woman between 45 and 65 years old with active or convalescent COVID-19.

The chain couples TRBV30 to TRBJ2-3, with a possible D match to TRBD1 (5 bases). The V gene lost 5 bases and the J gene lost 1 base, with 16 bases spanning the gap. The CDR3 consists of 15 residues. The V gene's germline CDR1 is GTSNPN and CDR2 SVGIG (reference sequence). This chain's CDR3 is CAWLGLRSRTDTQYF. As DNA, the CDR3 is TGTGCCTGGTTGGGGCTAAGGTCTCGCACAGATACGCAGTATTTT. The whole variable domain, filled in from reference TRBV30 and TRBJ2-3, reads SQTIHQWPATLVQPVGSPLSLECTVEGTSNPNLYWYRQAAGRGLQLLFYSVGIGQISSEVPQNLSASRPQDRQFILSSKKLLLSDSGFYLCAWLGLRSRTDTQYFGPGTRLTVL.

This clone has just one count. The chain employs TRBV6-6 and TRBJ2-3; no firm D call. The V end lost 5 bases, the J end lost 0 bases, and 21 bases lay between the germline ends. Germline loops: CDR1 MNHNY, CDR2 SVGAGI (reference sequence). The CDR3 length is 18 residues. CDR3 bases: TGTGCCAGCAGTCCCAACCCTCTAAAAGAGGATAGCACAGATACGCAGTATTTT. This translates into CASSPNPLKEDSTDTQYF.

This clone was detected only once. In DNA form, the CDR3 reads TGTGCCAGCAGTACCGGACAGGGGCTATCCTACGAGCAGTACTTC. The encoded protein is CASSTGQGLSYEQYF. The chain carries TRBV6-5 and TRBJ2-7, with 9 positions matching TRBD1. The germline V gene has CDR1 MNHEY and CDR2 SVGAGI. The trim removed 5 bases at V and 1 base at J, leaving 6 bases unmatched. The CDR3 contains 15 residues.

V and J are TRBV7-9 and TRBJ1-1; perhaps TRBD1 as D (6 bases). With 2 bases removed from V and 0 bases from J, the gap between germline ends came to 10 bases. The germline V gene has CDR1 SEHNR and CDR2 FQNEAQ (reference sequence). This CDR3 region has 15 residues. The CDR3 DNA sequence: TGTGCCAGCAGCTTAAGACAGGCTTTGAACACTGAAGCTTTCTTT. Amino acid sequence: CASSLRQALNTEAFF.

V and J are TRBV5-1 and TRBJ2-7, with 8 bases aligning to TRBD1. V shed 4 bases, J shed 3 bases, and the junction held 9 bases outside the gene matches. The CDR3 is 15 amino acids. The V gene's germline CDR1 is SGHRS and CDR2 YFSETQ. CDR3 sequence (DNA): TGCGCCAGCAGCCCAGGGCAGGGGGCAGGCTACGAGCAGTACTTC. Translated, it gives CASSPGQGAGYEQYF.

The gene calls are TRBV5-1 and TRBJ2-7; 11 positions match TRBD2. V shed 5 bases, J shed 0 bases, and the junction held 7 bases outside the gene matches. Germline CDR1 is SGHRS and CDR2 is YFSETQ. The CDR3 spans 16 residues. Here the CDR3 reads CASSSITSGSSYEQYF. In nucleotides, the CDR3 is TGCGCCAGCAGTTCTATTACTAGCGGGAGCTCCTACGAGCAGTACTTC. Full variable domain (outside the CDR3, taken from reference TRBV5-1 and TRBJ2-7): KAGVTQTPRYLIKTRGQQVTLSCSPISGHRSVSWYQQTPGQGLQFLFEYFSETQRNKGNFPGRFSGRQFSNSRSEMNVSTLELGDSALYLCASSSITSGSSYEQYFGPGTRLTVT.

This clone was counted once. V and J are TRBV7-2 and TRBJ2-2; 10 bases agree with TRBD1. Trimming cost V 5 bases and J 6 bases; bases outside gene matches: 9. Germline lookup yields CDR1 SGHTA and CDR2 FQGNSA. The CDR3 contains 16 residues. This CDR3 is CASSPGTGEGAGELFF. CDR3 in DNA: TGTGCCAGCAGCCCAGGGACAGGGGAAGGTGCCGGGGAGCTGTTTTTT.

The chain is built from TRBV10-3 and TRBJ1-6, with D possibly TRBD1 on 6 matching bases. The germline V and J ends were trimmed by 7 bases and 7 bases, with 17 bases remaining between them. The germline V gene encodes CDR1 ENHRY and CDR2 SYGVKD. This CDR3 has 15 residues. CDR3 in amino acids: CAIKETGNWNSPLHF. The CDR3 coding sequence is TGTGCCATCAAGGAAACAGGGAACTGGAATTCACCCCTCCACTTT.

The CDR3 region has the DNA TGTGCCAGCAGCGCGGGATCTAATCAGCCCCAGCATTTT. It specifies CASSAGSNQPQHF. This sequence joins TRBV9 and TRBJ1-5, with D uncertain. The germline V gene encodes CDR1 SGDLS and CDR2 YYNGEE. The V end was cut by 3 bases, the J end by 4 bases, with 8 bases between. CDR3 size: 13 residues.

This clone was recorded only once. This rearrangement joins TRBV30 to TRBJ1-1; TRBD1 might be the D (6 bases). Trimming took 7 bases from V and 3 from J, leaving 15 bases between them. The CDR3 is made up of 13 amino acids. Germline CDR1 is GTSNPN and CDR2 is SVGIG (reference sequence). The CDR3 region has the DNA TGTGCCTCGAACCTCGACAGGTACACTGAAGCTTTCTTT. It specifies CASNLDRYTEAFF.

The chain combines TRBV29-1 with TRBJ2-7, with 8 bases matching TRBD1. Trimming cost V 7 bases and J 3 bases; bases outside gene matches: 11. This CDR3 contains 14 residues. The V gene's germline CDR1 is SQVTM and CDR2 ANQGSEA. The CDR3 here is CSASQGAGNYEQYF. The CDR3 bases are TGCAGCGCCTCGCAGGGGGCGGGTAACTACGAGCAGTACTTC.

This sequence joins TRBV11-2 and TRBJ2-5; 11 nucleotides agree with TRBD1. This CDR3 region has 15 residues. Unmatched junction bases numbered 4, after V lost 3 bases and J lost 4 bases. Germline V gives CDR1 SGHAT, CDR2 FQNNGV. CDR3: CASSLGTGGRETQYF. CDR3 nucleotide sequence: TGTGCCAGCAGCTTGGGGACAGGGGGGCGAGAGACCCAGTACTTC. Together with reference TRBV11-2 and TRBJ2-5, the CDR3 gives the full variable domain: EAGVAQSPRYKIIEKRQSVAFWCNPISGHATLYWYQQILGQGPKLLIQFQNNGVVDDSQLPKDRFSAERLKGVDSTLKIQPAKLEDSAVYLCASSLGTGGRETQYFGPGTRLLVL.

The V gene is TRBV4-1, the J gene TRBJ1-4, with 9 bases lining up with TRBD1. The CDR3 is 18 amino acids. The V and J ends lost 4 bases and 2 bases, in that order; junction bases with no gene match: 11. Looked up from germline, CDR1 is MGHRA and CDR2 is YSYEKL. The CDR3, as DNA: TGCGCCAGCAGCCCCATTTTACCCGGGACAGGGACTAATGAAAAACTGTTTTTT. Translating it yields CASSPILPGTGTNEKLFF.

The chain joins TRBV7-2 to TRBJ2-1, with 10 bases aligning to TRBD1. After removal of 3 bases from V and 7 bases from J, the junction contained 9 bases not matched to a gene. Germline lookup yields CDR1 SGHTA and CDR2 FQGNSA. The CDR3 has 16 amino acids. The chain's CDR3 is CASSLGQGLSRNEQFF. CDR3 coding DNA: TGTGCCAGCAGCTTGGGACAGGGGTTATCTCGGAATGAGCAGTTCTTC. The whole variable domain, filled in from reference TRBV7-2 and TRBJ2-1, reads GAGVSQSPSNKVTEKGKDVELRCDPISGHTALYWYRQSLGQGLEFLIYFQGNSAPDKSGLPSDRFSAERTGGSVSTLTIQRTQQEDSAVYLCASSLGQGLSRNEQFFGPGTRLTVL.

This sequence joins TRBV9 and TRBJ2-2; 7 bases align to TRBD2. Germline-derived CDR1 and CDR2 are SGDLS and YYNGEE. The CDR3 is made up of 16 amino acids. V lost 3 bases, J lost 0 bases, and 5 bases stayed unmatched. CDR3 amino acids: CASSAQTSPNTGELFF. Here the CDR3 DNA reads TGTGCCAGCAGCGCCCAGACTAGCCCGAACACCGGGGAGCTGTTTTTT. Full variable domain (missing parts from reference TRBV9 and TRBJ2-2): DSGVTQTPKHLITATGQRVTLRCSPRSGDLSVYWYQQSLDQGLQFLIQYYNGEERAKGNILERFSAQQFPDLHSELNLSSLELGDSALYFCASSAQTSPNTGELFFGEGSRLTVL.